This record concerns one T cell receptor beta chain sequence. The V end was cut by 0 bases, the J end by 2 bases, with 12 bases between. The CDR3 is made up of 15 amino acids. The germline CDR1 and CDR2 sequences are SGHKS and YYEKEE (reference sequence). TCRdb processed the RT-PCR reads anew with MiXCR; each CDR3 protein has one entry. The sample yields more than 600,000 distinct CDR3 sequences, roughly 20% seen once. This record belongs to a study of response to subunit inactivated influenza vaccine. This TCR was recovered from a man aged 50-60 years who received an inactivated influenza vaccine. The chain has TRBV5-5 and TRBJ2-7; D possibly corresponds to TRBD1 (5 bases). This specimen consisted of PBMCs from blood, obtained around 5 days after vaccination. The CDR3 region has the DNA TGTGCCAGCAGCTTGGCGAAACAGGAACCCTACGAGCAGTACTTC. Amino acids: CASSLAKQEPYEQYF.